This T cell receptor beta chain was sequenced for a study of cytomegalovirus exposure and HLA in healthy donors. This clone was counted once. Trimming took off 4 bases at V and 1 base at J, with 14 bases between the two ends. The CDR3 has 16 amino acids. Germline V gene lookup returns CDR1 ENHRY and CDR2 SYGVKD. PCR was performed using 60 Vbeta and 13 Jbeta primers. Some clones are missing from TCRdb's copy, which holds only in-frame ones; the method was immunoSEQ multiplex PCR. Of 85,000 to 100,000 clones listed, under 65% are singletons. The chain carries TRBV10-3 and TRBJ2-1; maybe TRBD2 (6 bases). The material sequenced was PBMCs. The receptor was isolated from a man between 60 and 70 years old in good health and CMV-seronegative. CDR3 amino acids: CAISAREHGSYNEQFF. In DNA form, the CDR3 reads TGTGCCATCAGTGCTCGGGAGCACGGATCCTACAATGAGCAGTTCTTC.